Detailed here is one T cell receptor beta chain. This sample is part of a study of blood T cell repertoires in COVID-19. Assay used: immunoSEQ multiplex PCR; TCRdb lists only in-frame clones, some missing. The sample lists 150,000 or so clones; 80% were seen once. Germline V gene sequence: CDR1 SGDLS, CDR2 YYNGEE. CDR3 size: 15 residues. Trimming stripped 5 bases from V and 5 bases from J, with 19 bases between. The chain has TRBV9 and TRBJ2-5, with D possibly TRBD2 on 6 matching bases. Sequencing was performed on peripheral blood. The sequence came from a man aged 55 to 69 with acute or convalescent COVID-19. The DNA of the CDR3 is TGTGCCAGCAGACCCAAGGGACTGGTCTCGGAGACCCAGTACTTC. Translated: CASRPKGLVSETQYF.